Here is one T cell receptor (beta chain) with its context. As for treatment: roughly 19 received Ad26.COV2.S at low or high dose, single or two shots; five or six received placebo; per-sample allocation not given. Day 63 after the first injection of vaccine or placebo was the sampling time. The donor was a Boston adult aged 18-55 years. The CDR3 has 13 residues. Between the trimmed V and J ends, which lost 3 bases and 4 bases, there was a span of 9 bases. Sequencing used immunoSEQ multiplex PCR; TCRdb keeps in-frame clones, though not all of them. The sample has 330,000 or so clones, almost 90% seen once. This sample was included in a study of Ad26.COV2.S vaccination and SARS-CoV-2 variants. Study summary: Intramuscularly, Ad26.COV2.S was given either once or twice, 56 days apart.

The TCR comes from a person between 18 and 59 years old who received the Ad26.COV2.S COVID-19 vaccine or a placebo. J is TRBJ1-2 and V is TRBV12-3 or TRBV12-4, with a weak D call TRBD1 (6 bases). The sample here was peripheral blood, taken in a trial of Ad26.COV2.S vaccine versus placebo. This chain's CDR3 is CASSFGQPYGYTF. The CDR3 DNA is TGTGCCAGCAGTTTCGGACAGCCCTATGGCTACACCTTC.